This record concerns one TCR beta chain sequence. The antigen is not known. Expressed TCRB transcripts were sequenced because the entire RNA isolate underwent reverse transcription. TCRdb's table, derived via immunoSEQ multiplex PCR, lists solely in-frame clones and lacks some. The top ten hold about 0.014% of the sample, which has roughly 290,000 clones, approximately 15% seen once. The data were taken from a study of beta chain features in type 1 diabetes. On the study more broadly: There was similarity between patients and healthy donors in age, gender and cell yields.

The V gene's germline CDR1 is MNHEY and CDR2 SMNVEV (reference sequence). V shed 3 bases and J shed 7 bases, with 18 bases lying between them. The CDR3 loop spans 15 amino acids. Whole-study findings and limits: In every one of the four CD4+ subsets, TCRB CDR3s were moderately but significantly shorter in Type 1 diabetes patients.

The chain carries TRBV27 and TRBJ1-2; D gene uncertain. This clonotype was obtained from a man younger than 30 with type 1 diabetes. The sample consisted of naive CD4+ T cells from blood. CDR3 region: CASSLSSIEKRGYTF. The CDR3, as DNA: TGTGCCAGCAGTTTGTCGAGTATCGAAAAGCGTGGCTACACCTTC.